Listed here are 19 T cell receptor beta chains from one sample, sequenced in a study of cytomegalovirus exposure and HLA in healthy donors. TCRdb's copy holds only in-frame clones and misses some; the assay was immunoSEQ multiplex PCR. In the table there are 250,000 to 300,000 clones, almost 90% of which are singletons. Material: PBMCs. These TCRs come from a woman aged 18-35 years in good health and CMV-seronegative.

The chain joins TRBV4-2 to TRBJ1-5; D gene ambiguous. CDR1 LGHNA and CDR2 YNFKEQ come from the germline V gene. The CDR3 spans 16 residues. Trimming stripped 0 bases from V and 4 bases from J, with 13 bases between. The CDR3 reads CASSQDRDLLNQPQHF. The CDR3 DNA reads as TGTGCCAGCAGCCAAGATCGGGATCTGCTTAATCAGCCCCAGCATTTT.

This clone was picked up one time. The gene calls are TRBV15 and TRBJ2-1, with no clear D. The CDR3 extends over 14 amino acids. Germline CDR1 reads LNHNV; CDR2 reads YYDKDF (reference sequence). V was trimmed by 0 bases and J by 12 bases, leaving 15 bases between them. CDR3: CATSRDGQTLWQFF. The CDR3 DNA is TGTGCCACCAGCAGAGATGGGCAGACCCTCTGGCAGTTCTTC. The variable domain in full, with the rest retrieved from reference TRBV15 and TRBJ2-1, is DAMVIQNPRYQVTQFGKPVTLSCSQTLNHNVMYWYQQKSSQAPKLLFHYYDKDFNNEADTPDNFQSRRPNTSFCFLDIRSPGLGDTAMYLCATSRDGQTLWQFFGPGTRLTVL.

The CDR3, as DNA: TGTGCCAGCAGCCAAGGGAGGGTTGTCTCCTACGAGCAGTACTTC. Translated, it gives CASSQGRVVSYEQYF. This rearrangement joins TRBV14 to TRBJ2-7, with a weak D call TRBD2 (6 bases). Germline CDR1 and CDR2: SGHDN and FVKESK. Trimming removed 1 base at V and 0 bases at J, with 10 bases between. CDR3 length equals 15 residues.

The genes are TRBV5-8 and TRBJ1-1; D is unresolved. This CDR3 has 16 amino acids. The V and J ends lost 0 bases and 1 base respectively, with 13 bases between them. CDR1 is SGHTS, CDR2 YDEGEE, per germline. CDR3 sequence (DNA): TGTGCCAGCAGCTTGGCCCGAGTTCCCCCGAACACTGAAGCTTTCTTT. It specifies CASSLARVPPNTEAFF.

The chain couples TRBV5-1 to TRBJ1-4; D might be TRBD1 (5 bases). The V end was cut by 0 bases, the J end by 3 bases, with 15 bases between. Germline CDR1 SGHRS, CDR2 YFSETQ. The CDR3 runs to 17 residues. For the CDR3, the DNA is TGCGCCAGCAGCTTGGCTGGCGCCAGCAGGGCTAATGAAAAACTGTTTTTT. Translating it yields CASSLAGASRANEKLFF.

CDR3 sequence (DNA): TGTGCCAGCCAGGGGTTAGAGACTGAAGCTTTCTTT. Amino acids: CASQGLETEAFF. The rearrangement uses TRBV28 and TRBJ1-1, with TRBD1 as a possible D gene (6 bases). CDR1 MDHEN and CDR2 SYDVKM come from the germline V gene. The CDR3 totals 12 residues. V lost 8 bases and J lost 5, with 12 bases in between.

The CDR3 bases are TGTGCCAGCAGCCCGGGACAGGGGGAAGATGGCTACACCTTC. This translates into CASSPGQGEDGYTF. V gene TRBV5-8 combines with J gene TRBJ1-2; 11 bases are shared with TRBD1. CDR1 SGHTS and CDR2 YDEGEE come from the germline V gene. This CDR3 is 14 amino acids long. V trimming: 4 bases; J trimming: 6 bases; junction bases outside the gene matches: 5.

The chain uses TRBV7-9 and TRBJ2-1, with TRBD1 identical over 8 bases. Germline V gene lookup returns CDR1 SEHNR and CDR2 FQNEAQ (reference sequence). The CDR3 is 14 residues long. V lost 1 base, J lost 7 bases, and 3 bases stayed unmatched. The CDR3 DNA follows: TGTGCCAGCAGCTTAGGGACAGGGAGGAATGAGCAGTTCTTC. It is translated as CASSLGTGRNEQFF.

V gene TRBV6-1 combines with J gene TRBJ1-6, with D perhaps matching TRBD1 (5 bases). The germline V gene encodes CDR1 MNHNS and CDR2 SASEGT. The CDR3 loop spans 14 amino acids. Trimming shortened V by 2 bases and J by 10 bases, and 12 bases separated the two germline ends. DNA for the CDR3: TGTGCCAGCAGTGAACCCTGGGGGGAATCACCCCTCCACTTT. Protein sequence: CASSEPWGESPLHF.

The V call is TRBV9, the J call TRBJ2-7; TRBD1 is a possible D gene (6 bases). The CDR3 spans 13 residues. Germline-derived CDR1 and CDR2 are SGDLS and YYNGEE. The germline V and J ends were trimmed by 3 bases and 3 bases, with 10 bases remaining between them. This chain's CDR3 is CASSATGSYEQYF. In DNA, the CDR3 is TGTGCCAGCAGCGCCACAGGGAGCTACGAGCAGTACTTC.

The chain employs TRBV11-2 and TRBJ2-5; TRBD2 matches at 8 bases. This CDR3 has 16 amino acids. CDR1 is SGHAT and CDR2 is FQNNGV in the germline V gene. V was clipped by 8 bases and J by 6 bases; unmatched bases: 17. The CDR3 protein is CASGRLVAGGRKTQYF. CDR3 nucleotide sequence: TGTGCCAGCGGGAGGTTGGTGGCGGGGGGCCGGAAGACCCAGTACTTC.

J is TRBJ2-7 and V is TRBV6-5, with 7 bases aligning to TRBD1. There are 12 residues in the CDR3. V shed 4 bases, J shed 10 bases, and the junction held 7 bases outside the gene matches. Germline-derived CDR1 and CDR2 are MNHEY and SVGAGI. The CDR3 nucleotides read TGTGCCAGCAGTTCCCCCGACAGGGTTCAGTACTTC. This gives the protein CASSSPDRVQYF.

V and J are TRBV15 and TRBJ2-1; a possible D gene is TRBD2 (6 bases). The length of the CDR3 is 15 residues. Germline CDR1 and CDR2: LNHNV and YYDKDF (reference sequence). V was pared by 1 base and J by 9 bases, with 16 bases between. The CDR3 coding sequence is TGTGCCACCAGCAGAGTTGGGGACTTGTATGTTGAGCAGTTCTTC. Translated, it gives CATSRVGDLYVEQFF. The full variable domain, with the rest looked up from reference TRBV15 and TRBJ2-1, is DAMVIQNPRYQVTQFGKPVTLSCSQTLNHNVMYWYQQKSSQAPKLLFHYYDKDFNNEADTPDNFQSRRPNTSFCFLDIRSPGLGDTAMYLCATSRVGDLYVEQFFGPGTRLTVL.

This clone showed up just once. The chain has TRBV28 and TRBJ2-7; maybe TRBD1 (5 bases). The CDR3 covers 14 residues. Trimming removed 2 bases at V and 4 bases at J, with 12 bases between. The germline V gene encodes CDR1 MDHEN and CDR2 SYDVKM. For the CDR3, the DNA is TGTGCCAGCAGTTTACTCGCAGGGCGGTACGAGCAGTACTTC. Its translation: CASSLLAGRYEQYF.

The chain recombines TRBV13 with TRBJ2-2; 8 positions agree with TRBD1. Germline V gene lookup returns CDR1 PRHDT and CDR2 FYEKMQ (reference sequence). The CDR3 covers 17 residues. Germline trimming cut 4 bases from V and 5 bases from J; bases unmatched to any gene: 12. The CDR3, as DNA: TGTGCCAGCAGCTCCAGACAGGGGTACGGTATAACCGGGGAGCTGTTTTTT. Protein: CASSSRQGYGITGELFF.

The chain uses TRBV10-3 and TRBJ2-7; D perhaps matches TRBD2 (5 bases). From germline, CDR1 is ENHRY and CDR2 SYGVKD. V was clipped by 4 bases and J by 6 bases, with 10 bases between them. CDR3 size: 12 residues. This CDR3 is CAISGTPGEQYV. The CDR3 DNA follows: TGTGCCATCAGTGGGACTCCAGGCGAGCAGTACGTC.

V usage is TRBV19 and J usage is TRBJ2-7; tentative D call: TRBD1 (5 bases). This CDR3 is built from 13 residues. Trimming cost V 5 bases and J 6 bases, with 14 bases left between them. Germline assignment: CDR1 LNHDA and CDR2 SQIVND (reference sequence). The CDR3, as DNA: TGTGCCAGTAGTGTGGACACGGCCTTCGAGCAGTACTTC. Translated, it gives CASSVDTAFEQYF.

The chain uses TRBV25-1 and TRBJ2-6; TRBD1 aligns across 10 bases. Unmatched junction bases numbered 8, after V lost 8 bases and J lost 1 base. The germline V gene has CDR1 MGHDK and CDR2 SYGVNS. This CDR3 is 17 amino acids long. CDR3 sequence reads: CASHARTGGSGANVLTF. The CDR3 DNA sequence: TGTGCCAGCCATGCTAGGACAGGGGGGTCTGGGGCCAACGTCCTGACTTTC.

The CDR3 sequence is CASRGTGGTGELFF. The CDR3, as DNA: TGTGCCAGCAGAGGGACAGGGGGCACCGGGGAGCTGTTTTTT. The chain couples TRBV6-5 to TRBJ2-2; 11 positions agree with TRBD1. The V gene's germline CDR1 is MNHEY and CDR2 SVGAGI. J lost 4 bases, V lost 6 bases, and 1 base had no gene match. The CDR3 has 14 residues.